A selection of T cell receptor beta chains follows, all from one sample in a study of blood T cell repertoires in COVID-19. Measured with immunoSEQ multiplex PCR; TCRdb has only the in-frame clones, and not every one. The sample contains about 170,000 clones, 90% to 95% of which appear only once. The sample was peripheral blood. The receptors were gathered from a woman aged 45-59 years with acute or convalescent COVID-19. The CDR3 runs from the conserved cysteine through the conserved F or W. The D gene is left open where the match is weak. Clone size is shown for a subset of rows, as once, few, many or a class of expanded clone.

TRBJ2-2,TRBV5-8,NA,18,TRBD1,CASSLVPGTGKLAGELFF,TGTGCCAGCAGCTTGGTACCTGGGACAGGGAAATTGGCCGGGGAGCTGTTTTTT
TRBJ2-5,TRBV12-3/TRBV12-4,NA,12,NA,CASSRLRETQYF,TGTGCCAGCAGCCGTCTACGGGAGACCCAGTACTTC
TRBJ1-1,TRBV27,NA,14,NA,CASSYAGSNTEAFF,TGTGCCAGCAGTTATGCGGGCTCGAACACTGAAGCTTTCTTT
TRBJ1-1,TRBV27,NA,14,TRBD1,CASSPTGGNTEAFF,TGTGCCAGCAGTCCGACAGGGGGGAACACTGAAGCTTTCTTT
TRBJ1-2,TRBV7-9,NA,16,TRBD1,CASSSAAGQGAYGYTF,TGTGCCAGCAGCTCTGCAGCGGGACAGGGGGCCTATGGCTACACCTTC
TRBJ1-2,TRBV9,NA,14,TRBD1,CASSVSGTAYGYTF,TGTGCCAGCAGCGTTTCCGGGACAGCCTATGGCTACACCTTC
TRBJ2-2,TRBV5-6,NA,15,TRBD2,CASSGSGGNTGELFF,TGTGCCAGCAGCGGTAGCGGGGGGAACACCGGGGAGCTGTTTTTT
TRBJ1-2,TRBV7-2,NA,15,TRBD1,CASSSRTGGDYGYTF,TGTGCCAGCAGCTCCCGGACAGGGGGCGACTATGGCTACACCTTC
TRBJ2-7,TRBV29-1,NA,13,TRBD1,CSVVVTGLGEQYF,TGCAGCGTGGTAGTGACAGGGCTTGGGGAGCAGTACTTC
TRBJ2-1,TRBV2,NA,15,TRBD2,CASIPLAGSYNEQFF,TGTGCCAGCATCCCTCTAGCGGGCTCCTACAATGAGCAGTTCTTC
TRBJ2-7,TRBV6-2/TRBV6-3,NA,16,NA,CASSYSGGPRGHEQYF,TGTGCCAGCAGTTACTCAGGGGGACCCCGGGGCCACGAGCAGTACTTC
TRBJ2-3,TRBV6-1,NA,13,NA,CASSELAGLMPYF,TGTGCCAGCAGTGAATTGGCGGGCTTGATGCCGTATTTT
TRBJ2-1,TRBV4-3,NA,17,NA,CASSQEATGSGLNEQFF,TGCGCCAGCAGCCAAGAAGCGACTGGGAGTGGACTCAATGAGCAGTTCTTC
TRBJ1-1,TRBV3-1/TRBV3-2,NA,13,TRBD1,CASSQQGVNEAFF,TGTGCCAGCAGCCAACAGGGGGTGAATGAAGCTTTCTTT
TRBJ1-1,TRBV29-1,once,10,NA,CSAMNTEAFF,TGCAGCGCTATGAACACTGAAGCTTTCTTT
TRBJ2-7,TRBV2,NA,14,NA,CASKNRRSGEEQYF,TGTGCCAGCAAAAACAGGAGATCCGGTGAGGAGCAGTACTTC
TRBJ1-2,TRBV4-3,once,17,NA,CASSQESGTEFNYGYTF,TGCGCCAGCAGCCAAGAAAGTGGCACCGAATTTAATTATGGCTACACCTTC
TRBJ2-1,TRBV7-2,NA,19,TRBD2,CASSLALSSGSPTYNEQFF,TGTGCCAGCAGCTTAGCATTGTCTAGCGGGTCCCCAACCTACAATGAGCAGTTCTTC
TRBJ1-2,TRBV3-1/TRBV3-2,NA,14,TRBD1,CASSNRDRGYGYTF,TGTGCCAGCAGCAACCGGGACAGGGGCTATGGCTACACCTTC
TRBJ2-2,TRBV2,NA,13,NA,CASTRSHAGELFF,TGTGCCAGCACCAGATCTCATGCCGGGGAGCTGTTTTTT
TRBJ1-3,TRBV6-5,NA,16,TRBD1,CASSYSYRGRGNTIYF,TGTGCCAGCAGTTACTCCTACAGGGGTCGAGGAAACACCATATATTTT
TRBJ1-2,TRBV19,NA,15,NA,CASSIDRGFNYGYTF,TGTGCCAGTAGTATAGATCGGGGTTTTAACTATGGCTACACCTTC
TRBJ1-2,TRBV25-1,NA,12,NA,CASSQGNYGYTF,TGTGCCAGCAGTCAGGGTAACTATGGCTACACCTTC
TRBJ1-1,TRBV2,NA,12,NA,CASSELSTEAFF,TGTGCCAGCAGTGAACTGAGTACTGAAGCTTTCTTT
TRBJ1-1,TRBV21-1,NA,11,NA,CASRVNTEAFF,TGTGCCAGCCGGGTGAACACTGAAGCTTTCTTT
TRBJ1-1,TRBV10-1,NA,16,NA,CASSESPGHLNTEAFF,TGCGCCAGCAGTGAGTCCCCGGGACACCTGAACACTGAAGCTTTCTTT
TRBJ1-4,TRBV24-1,NA,17,NA,CATSDWGTGATNEKLFF,TGTGCCACCAGTGATTGGGGGACGGGGGCAACTAATGAAAAACTGTTTTTT
TRBJ2-7,TRBV18,NA,12,NA,CASSVMAHEQYF,TGTGCCAGCTCAGTGATGGCCCACGAGCAGTACTTC
TRBJ2-3,TRBV3-1/TRBV3-2,NA,15,NA,CASSRWSGSTDTQYF,TGTGCCAGCAGCCGATGGAGCGGGAGCACAGATACGCAGTATTTT
TRBJ2-5,TRBV7-2,NA,14,TRBD2,CASSFSGGAETQYF,TGTGCCAGCAGCTTTAGCGGGGGGGCGGAGACCCAGTACTTC
TRBJ1-2,TRBV10-2,NA,13,TRBD1,CASSEAGGYGYTF,TGCGCCAGCAGTGAGGCAGGGGGCTATGGCTACACCTTC
TRBJ1-1,TRBV29-1,NA,10,NA,CSVSEVQAFF,TGCAGCGTGAGCGAGGTTCAAGCTTTCTTT
TRBJ2-6,TRBV4-1,NA,13,NA,CASSQDPYHFLTF,TGCGCCAGCAGCCAAGATCCCTACCACTTCCTGACTTTC
TRBJ2-1,TRBV7-9,NA,16,NA,CASSSSYAGANDEQFF,TGTGCCAGCAGCTCCTCGTATGCGGGGGCGAATGATGAGCAGTTCTTC
TRBJ1-1,TRBV28,NA,17,NA,CASSSGGRFYMNTEAFF,TGTGCCAGCAGTTCCGGGGGACGTTTTTACATGAACACTGAAGCTTTCTTT
TRBJ1-4,TRBV3-1/TRBV3-2,once,14,NA,CASSLSPGGEKLFF,TGTGCCAGCAGCCTCTCTCCTGGAGGGGAAAAACTGTTTTTT
TRBJ2-1,TRBV12-5,once,15,TRBD1,CASALGDREGNEQFF,TGTGCTAGTGCCTTGGGGGACAGGGAAGGGAATGAGCAGTTCTTC
TRBJ2-5,TRBV30,NA,14,TRBD2,CAWSVLGEGETQYF,TGTGCCTGGAGTGTACTAGGGGAGGGAGAGACCCAGTACTTC
TRBJ2-1,TRBV18,NA,15,NA,CASSPSLGGTNEQFF,TGTGCCAGCTCCCCGTCGTTGGGGGGTACCAATGAGCAGTTCTTC
TRBJ1-3,TRBV19,once,13,NA,CASGLSSGNTIYF,TGTGCCAGTGGACTGAGCTCTGGAAACACCATATATTTT
TRBJ2-7,TRBV19,NA,14,TRBD1,CASSIDHRGAEQYF,TGTGCCAGTAGTATAGACCACAGGGGGGCCGAGCAGTACTTC
TRBJ2-3,TRBV7-2,NA,16,TRBD2,CASSLGSGRGTDTQYF,TGTGCCAGCAGCCTCGGTAGCGGGAGAGGCACAGATACGCAGTATTTT
TRBJ2-5,TRBV19,once,14,TRBD2,CASSRTPGRGTQYF,TGTGCCAGTAGTAGAACCCCAGGGAGGGGGACCCAGTACTTC
TRBJ2-3,TRBV14,NA,15,NA,CASSQGPRYTDTQYF,TGTGCCAGCAGCCAAGGTCCCCGTTACACAGATACGCAGTATTTT
TRBJ1-2,TRBV10-3,NA,12,NA,CAISSGQNYYTF,TGTGCCATCAGCTCTGGACAGAACTACTACACCTTC
TRBJ2-1,TRBV18,NA,14,NA,CASSPGPSYNEQFF,TGTGCCAGCTCACCGGGGCCCTCCTACAATGAGCAGTTCTTC